The 12 T cell receptor beta chains listed next were all sequenced from one sample in a study of blood T cell repertoires in COVID-19 (TCRdb year 2020). Receptors were amplified or captured by the immunoSEQ multiplex PCR assay. Held by TCRdb, this immuneACCESS table contains in-frame sequences only and omits some clones. Under half of the omission traces to an unresolved V gene where checked; the cause of the rest is unknown. A total of 97,000 or so clones appear in this sample, 90% of them only once. Clones ranked in the top ten supply about 1.7% of the sample. Sequencing was carried out using peripheral blood. The receptors stem from a man in his 60s with acute or convalescent COVID-19.

V and J are TRBV6-5 and TRBJ1-1; no clear D gene. This CDR3 spans 14 amino acids. CDR1 MNHEY and CDR2 SVGAGI come from the germline V gene. Deletions cut 6 bases from V and 1 base from J, with 12 bases between. The CDR3, as DNA: TGTGCCAGCAGGCCCGAGCCCGGGAACACTGAAGCTTTCTTT. This sequence encodes CASRPEPGNTEAFF.

The rearrangement uses TRBV30 and TRBJ1-5; D is unresolved. Germline CDR1 GTSNPN, CDR2 SVGIG (reference sequence). The CDR3 length is 17 residues. V shed 3 bases and J shed 1 base, with 19 bases lying between them. As DNA, the CDR3 is TGTGCCTGGAGCGAGAACGGACGGGGTGAGAGCAATCAGCCCCAGCATTTT. Protein sequence: CAWSENGRGESNQPQHF.

V gene TRBV6-5 combines with J gene TRBJ1-1; D is unclear. The CDR3 has 15 residues. V lost 8 bases, J lost 3 bases, and 19 bases lay in between. CDR1 is MNHEY, CDR2 SVGAGI, per germline. CDR3 DNA sequence: TGTGCCAGCCGTCCCAGCGGCCGGCGGGACACTGAAGCTTTCTTT. Translating it yields CASRPSGRRDTEAFF.

This clone was seen more than once but under ten times. The chain links TRBV11-3 to TRBJ2-1; 12 positions match TRBD2. V was pared by 1 base and J by 8 bases, with 3 bases of the junction left unmatched. There are 15 residues in the CDR3. The V gene's germline CDR1 is SGHNT and CDR2 YENEEA. Here the CDR3 DNA reads TGTGCCAGCAGCTTAGCTAGCGGGGGGGCATATGAGCAGTTCTTC. Its protein is CASSLASGGAYEQFF.

The gene calls are TRBV6-2 or TRBV6-3 and TRBJ1-1; 9 nucleotides line up with TRBD1. Germline values: CDR1 MNHEY, CDR2 SVGEGT. The V segment lost 2 bases and the J segment 5 bases; nucleotides outside the gene matches: 9. The CDR3 length is 16 residues. The CDR3 loop reads CASSYVTGGWRTEAFF. The DNA of the CDR3 is TGTGCCAGCAGTTACGTCACAGGGGGCTGGAGGACTGAAGCTTTCTTT.

The chain uses TRBV28 and TRBJ2-4, with a possible D match to TRBD1 (5 bases). V shed 3 bases and J shed 1 base, with 10 bases lying between them. The V gene's germline CDR1 is MDHEN and CDR2 SYDVKM. The CDR3 has 15 amino acids. The CDR3 region has the DNA TGTGCCAGCAGTTTCGTAGGGGTCGCCAAAAACATTCAGTACTTC. Its translation is CASSFVGVAKNIQYF.

This chain uses TRBV12-3 or TRBV12-4 with TRBJ1-4; TRBD1 might be the D (6 bases). The CDR3 loop spans 12 amino acids. Trimming cost V 4 bases and J 10 bases, with 10 bases left between them. CDR3 sequence: CASSYTRGKLFF. Here the CDR3 DNA reads TGTGCCAGCAGTTATACCAGGGGAAAACTGTTTTTT.

The V call is TRBV7-8, the J call TRBJ2-7; TRBD2 matches 13 bases. Looked up from germline, CDR1 is SGHVS and CDR2 is FQNEAQ. CDR3 length equals 15 residues. After removal of 6 bases from V and 2 bases from J, the junction contained 4 bases not matched to a gene. The CDR3 region is CASRSTSGGTYEQYF. In nucleotides, the CDR3 is TGTGCCAGCAGGTCGACTAGCGGGGGGACCTACGAGCAGTACTTC.

V usage is TRBV11-3 and J usage is TRBJ2-6; the match to TRBD2 covers 14 bases. Germline CDR1 SGHNT, CDR2 YENEEA. With 5 bases clipped from V and 3 bases from J, the junction kept 12 bases outside the gene matches. The length of the CDR3 is 20 residues. CDR3 protein: CASSPYYGLAGGRGANVLTF. In nucleotides, the CDR3 is TGTGCCAGCAGCCCCTACTACGGACTAGCGGGGGGTCGTGGGGCCAACGTCCTGACTTTC.

This rearrangement joins TRBV4-2 to TRBJ1-3; 7 positions agree with TRBD1. With V trimmed by 4 bases and J by 0 bases, 9 bases remained unmatched. The germline CDR1 and CDR2 sequences are LGHNA and YNFKEQ. The CDR3 is made up of 17 amino acids. The CDR3 DNA follows: TGTGCCAGCAGCCTCCAAAGGACAGGTATCTCTGGAAACACCATATATTTT. Translating gives CASSLQRTGISGNTIYF.

The chain joins TRBV5-1 to TRBJ2-3, with 14 bases fitting TRBD2. The CDR3 totals 16 residues. The V and J ends lost 3 bases and 5 bases, in that order; junction bases with no gene match: 5. Germline V gives CDR1 SGHRS, CDR2 YFSETQ. The CDR3 DNA follows: TGCGCCAGCAGCTCGACTAGCGGGGGGGGTGGAGATACGCAGTATTTT. Protein sequence: CASSSTSGGGGDTQYF.

This sequence joins TRBV7-7 and TRBJ2-5; D gene unclear. Germline-derived CDR1 and CDR2 are SSHAT and FNYEAQ (reference sequence). The length of the CDR3 is 15 residues. Deletions cut 2 bases from V and 4 bases from J, with 14 bases between. The CDR3 loop reads CASSLSVLLGETQYF. In nucleotides, the CDR3 is TGTGCCAGCAGCTTATCTGTTCTACTTGGAGAGACCCAGTACTTC.